Each of the 3 T cell receptor beta chains below was sequenced from the same sample in a study of T cell changes during pregnancy in multiple sclerosis. Sequenced by immunoSEQ multiplex PCR; TCRdb stores in-frame clones only, minus some. The sample yields about 38,000 clones, nearly 95% seen once. The input for sequencing was CD4+ T cells from peripheral blood mononuclear cells, taken after pregnancy. These TCRs come from a female donor in good health, enrolled as a control in a pregnancy study.

The rearrangement uses TRBV10-3 and TRBJ2-5; TRBD2 aligns across 7 bases. After removal of 9 bases from V and 9 bases from J, the junction contained 19 bases not matched to a gene. CDR3 size: 15 residues. Germline V gene lookup returns CDR1 ENHRY and CDR2 SYGVKD. The CDR3 DNA is TGTGCCATTTCCGAAGGGTCTAGCGGTGCCGGGGCCCAGTACTTC. Its translation is CAISEGSSGAGAQYF.

This rearrangement joins TRBV7-2 to TRBJ2-3; no definite D call. CDR1 and CDR2 from the germline V gene are SGHTA and FQGNSA. CDR3 length: 12 residues. V was cut by 2 bases and J by 4 bases, with 4 bases left in between. CDR3 residues: CASSLLSDTQYF. CDR3 nucleotide sequence: TGTGCCAGCAGCTTACTATCAGATACGCAGTATTTT.

The V call is TRBV7-9, the J call TRBJ2-1; 7 bases map to TRBD1. CDR1 is SEHNR, CDR2 FQNEAQ, per germline (reference sequence). The CDR3 runs to 15 residues. The V and J ends lost 5 bases and 11 bases, in that order; junction bases with no gene match: 15. The CDR3 loop is CASSLGYETGSKQFF. CDR3 bases: TGTGCCAGCAGCCTAGGGTATGAGACAGGGTCTAAGCAGTTCTTC.